The following is a TCR beta chain sequence with its context. Its antigen is undetermined. This sample was included in a study of beta chain features in type 1 diabetes. Germline CDR1 reads MNHNY; CDR2 reads SVGAGI (reference sequence). The CDR3 spans 14 residues. The ends were cut back, 2 bases at V and 0 bases at J, with 7 bases in the middle. Of the isolated RNA, all was reverse transcribed, and so the sequenced material was expressed TCRB transcripts. Naive, central memory and regulatory T cell samples came to a mean of approximately 3.3 million reads. Measured with immunoSEQ multiplex PCR; TCRdb has only the in-frame clones, and not every one. This sample has around 56,000 clones; around 50% occur once, and the top ten carry 2.6%. Findings of the study overall: For Type 1 diabetes patients, all four CD4+ subsets carried TCRB CDR3s that were moderately but significantly shorter.

V is TRBV6-6 and J is TRBJ1-2; no definite D call. Sequencing used Tregs from blood. This clonotype originated in a middle-aged woman with type 1 diabetes. This chain's CDR3 is CASSYGGANYGYTF. DNA of the CDR3: TGTGCCAGCAGTTACGGAGGCGCTAACTATGGCTACACCTTC.